This T cell receptor (beta chain) comes out of a study of T-cell memory formation after mild COVID-19. About the research overall: Among the donors, TCR clusters were largely specific to each donor.

Findings and caveats of the study: Proof of SARS-CoV-2 specificity was absent for the second-wave clones that crested on day 37. Pre-infection memory already had some responding clones, implying cross-reactive memory joined. A second wave expanding day 15 to 37 was CD4+-biased; contracting clones were balanced.

MiXCR, run by TCRdb on the 5' RACE reads, gives a single entry per CDR3 protein. The sample carries 110,000 to 150,000 distinct CDR3 sequences, 20% to 25% recorded once. This clonotype was seen a few times. The antigen remains unidentified. V gave up 4 bases and J gave up 3 bases, with 35 bases separating them. The CDR3 covers 21 residues. Per germline, CDR1 SGDLS and CDR2 YYNGEE. The receptor comes from an adult woman who had mild COVID-19 (a few samples of this study predate the infection). Cell type and time point are not known. The chain couples TRBV9 to TRBJ2-7, with D possibly being TRBD1 or TRBD2 (7 bases each). Sequenced: PBMCs or a T cell subset sorted from them (not recorded which). The CDR3 coding sequence is TGTGCCAGCAGCTCCCCTAGGGCGGGGGACAGAGATTCAACTCGGTTCTACGAGCAGTACTTC. Translating gives CASSSPRAGDRDSTRFYEQYF.